These T cell receptor beta chains were read from a single sample in a study of cytomegalovirus exposure and HLA in healthy donors. Here immunoSEQ multiplex PCR was the method, and the copy in TCRdb shows in-frame clones only, minus some. The sample consists of about 83,000 clones, about 95% of them appearing once. The sample was PBMCs. These receptors all come from a woman between 18 and 29 years old in good health and CMV-seronegative. Each CDR3 is given with its conserved first and last residue. A D gene is named only where the DNA matches it firmly. For some rows the clone size is stated as once, few or many, or as a class when expanded; others skip it.

CDR3	DNA	length	V	size	D	J
CASSQGQGAPSLVF	TGCGCCAGCAGCCAAGGACAGGGGGCCCCCTCGTTGGTTTTT	14	TRBV5-1	.	TRBD1	TRBJ1-4
CASSQTGAPHQETQYF	TGTGCCAGCAGCCAAACAGGGGCCCCCCACCAAGAGACCCAGTACTTC	16	TRBV9	.	TRBD1	TRBJ2-5
CASSIEKRFTDTQYF	TGTGCCAGTAGTATAGAGAAGCGATTCACAGATACGCAGTATTTT	15	TRBV19	.	.	TRBJ2-3
CASSDRVGDAGANVLTF	TGTGCCAGCAGTGACCGGGTAGGGGATGCTGGGGCCAACGTCCTGACTTTC	17	TRBV6-4	.	.	TRBJ2-6
CASSFSGTSGSQWLYNEQFF	TGTGCCAGCAGTTTCTCCGGGACTAGCGGGAGTCAATGGCTCTACAATGAGCAGTTCTTC	20	TRBV5-4	.	TRBD2	TRBJ2-1
CASSWASGTEAFF	TGTGCCAGCAGTTGGGCGTCGGGGACTGAAGCTTTCTTT	13	TRBV11-1	.	.	TRBJ1-1
CASSVGGTGYEQYF	TGTGCCAGCAGTGTCGGCGGGACGGGGTACGAGCAGTACTTC	14	TRBV2	.	.	TRBJ2-7
CASSLEGDTEAFF	TGTGCCAGTAGTCTTGAGGGAGACACTGAAGCTTTCTTT	13	TRBV19	once	.	TRBJ1-1
CASPTAGEDYGYTF	TGTGCCAGCCCAACGGCCGGGGAGGACTATGGCTACACCTTC	14	TRBV27	.	.	TRBJ1-2
CASTAGGSYNEQFF	TGTGCCAGCACCGCGGGGGGCTCCTACAATGAGCAGTTCTTC	14	TRBV28	.	TRBD2	TRBJ2-1
CASSQDPTSGNEQFF	TGTGCCAGCAGCCAAGATCCGACTAGCGGGAATGAGCAGTTCTTC	15	TRBV4-2	.	TRBD2	TRBJ2-1
CASSPGTGGTYEQYF	TGTGCCAGCTCACCGGGGACAGGGGGAACCTACGAGCAGTACTTC	15	TRBV18	.	TRBD1	TRBJ2-7
CAWRLGSGIGEKLFF	TGTGCCTGGAGGCTGGGGTCGGGGATAGGGGAAAAACTGTTTTTT	15	TRBV30	.	.	TRBJ1-4
CASSGTNSNQPQHF	TGTGCCAGCAGTGGGACAAATAGCAATCAGCCCCAGCATTTT	14	TRBV28	.	.	TRBJ1-5
CASSPRVREGPYNEQFF	TGTGCCAGCAGCCCAAGGGTGCGGGAGGGTCCCTACAATGAGCAGTTCTTC	17	TRBV7-7	.	TRBD2	TRBJ2-1
CASSELGSGGETQYF	TGTGCCAGCTCAGAGTTAGGAAGTGGAGGAGAGACCCAGTACTTC	15	TRBV27	.	.	TRBJ2-5
CASSEEFLAGLSTDTQYF	TGTGCCAGCAGTGAAGAATTCTTAGCGGGGCTTAGCACAGATACGCAGTATTTT	18	TRBV2	.	TRBD2	TRBJ2-3
CAIRFPGQGSGSGYTF	TGTGCCATCAGATTCCCGGGACAGGGCTCCGGCAGTGGCTACACCTTC	16	TRBV10-3	.	TRBD1	TRBJ1-2
CASKRAASALSYEQYF	TGTGCCAGCAAGAGGGCCGCTAGCGCCCTCTCCTACGAGCAGTACTTC	16	TRBV2	few	.	TRBJ2-7
CASTRGTGVETQYF	TGTGCCAGCACCAGAGGGACAGGGGTAGAGACCCAGTACTTC	14	TRBV5-4	.	TRBD1	TRBJ2-5
CASSFRDRVHGYTF	TGTGCCAGCAGCTTCCGGGACAGGGTGCATGGCTACACCTTC	14	TRBV5-6	once	TRBD1	TRBJ1-2
CASSPGTGNYYEQYF	TGTGCCAGCTCACCCGGGACAGGGAATTACTACGAGCAGTACTTC	15	TRBV18	once	TRBD1	TRBJ2-7
CASSEGNYGYTF	TGTGCCAGCAGTGAGGGCAACTATGGCTACACCTTC	12	TRBV6-1	.	.	TRBJ1-2
CASSEGQGVYEQYF	TGCGCCAGCAGTGAAGGACAGGGGGTCTACGAGCAGTACTTC	14	TRBV10-2	.	TRBD1	TRBJ2-7
CASSFGSRLPSYEQYF	TGTGCCAGCAGTTTCGGGTCGAGGTTACCCTCCTACGAGCAGTACTTC	16	TRBV28	.	.	TRBJ2-7
CASSYRTGIGNEQFF	TGTGCCAGCAGTTACAGGACAGGGATAGGCAATGAGCAGTTCTTC	15	TRBV6-5	.	TRBD1	TRBJ2-1
CASSLATGRETQYF	TGCGCCAGCAGCTTGGCGACAGGGCGAGAGACCCAGTACTTC	14	TRBV5-1	.	TRBD1	TRBJ2-5
CASSLVATDTQYF	TGCGCCAGCAGCTTGGTTGCGACAGATACGCAGTATTTT	13	TRBV5-1	.	.	TRBJ2-3
CASSPAGRETQYF	TGTGCCAGCAGCCCCGCGGGGCGAGAGACCCAGTACTTC	13	TRBV9	.	.	TRBJ2-5
CASSLWDRGSYEQYF	TGTGCCAGCAGTCTATGGGACAGGGGATCCTACGAGCAGTACTTC	15	TRBV28	.	TRBD1	TRBJ2-7
CASSLARSASTYGYTF	TGTGCCAGCAGCTTAGCGAGGTCAGCCTCTACCTATGGCTACACCTTC	16	TRBV7-9	.	.	TRBJ1-2
CASSEAGAGFYGYTF	TGTGCCAGCAGTGAAGCAGGGGCAGGGTTCTATGGCTACACCTTC	15	TRBV2	.	.	TRBJ1-2
CASSEGITSLHEQFF	TGTGCCAGCAGTGAAGGGATCACTAGCTTGCATGAGCAGTTCTTC	15	TRBV6-1	.	.	TRBJ2-1
CASSEARGWTEAFF	TGTGCCAGCAGTGAAGCGCGGGGGTGGACTGAAGCTTTCTTT	14	TRBV6-1	once	.	TRBJ1-1
CASSAESSEEKLFF	TGTGCCAGCAGCGCAGAGAGTTCGGAGGAAAAACTGTTTTTT	14	TRBV9	.	.	TRBJ1-4
CASSQGQSNQPQHF	TGTGCCAGCAGTCAGGGACAGTCCAATCAGCCCCAGCATTTT	14	TRBV25-1	.	TRBD1	TRBJ1-5
CASSLLGQGTTGELFF	TGTGCCAGCAGCTTATTGGGACAGGGAACCACCGGGGAGCTGTTTTTT	16	TRBV5-6	.	TRBD1	TRBJ2-2
CASSFTGATETQYF	TGTGCCAGCAGCTTTACAGGGGCTACGGAGACCCAGTACTTC	14	TRBV5-6	.	TRBD1	TRBJ2-5
CASSQGDRLNTEAFF	TGTGCCAGCAGCCAAGGAGACAGATTGAACACTGAAGCTTTCTTT	15	TRBV14	.	.	TRBJ1-1
CASSNPGTSVPWQFF	TGTGCCAGCAGTAATCCCGGGACTAGTGTCCCTTGGCAGTTCTTC	15	TRBV27	.	TRBD2	TRBJ2-1
CASRPEGLGDEQFF	TGCGCCAGCAGACCGGAGGGACTAGGGGATGAGCAGTTCTTC	14	TRBV10-1	.	TRBD2	TRBJ2-1
CASSAGTGTWRGYTF	TGTGCCAGCAGTGCCGGGACAGGGACTTGGCGAGGCTACACCTTC	15	TRBV28	.	TRBD1	TRBJ1-2
CASSPPGLAGGGYNEQFF	TGTGCCAGCTCACCCCCGGGACTAGCGGGAGGCGGTTACAATGAGCAGTTCTTC	18	TRBV18	.	TRBD2	TRBJ2-1